The rows below give T cell receptor beta chains drawn from one sample of a study of CD8+CD57+ T cells in acquired aplastic anemia. A single record per CDR3 protein comes from TCRdb applying MiXCR to the reads. Of roughly 180,000 distinct CDR3 sequences in the sample, 35% to 50% were seen once. What was sequenced was sorted CD4+, CD8+, or CD8+CD57+ T cells (not recorded which) from PBMCs. The origin of the receptors is a human donor in good health. Both conserved end residues are part of each CDR3. D genes are given only for firm matches. The size of a clone is reported for some rows only, either as once, few or many, or as a class for expanded clones.

TRBV10-2,NA,NA,TRBJ1-5,TGCGCCAGCAGTGAGGTCTCGGGGGCAGGTCAGCCCCAGCATTTT,CASSEVSGAGQPQHF
TRBV24-1,few,NA,TRBJ2-1,TGTGCCACCAGTGATCCCGTAACAGGGTTCGATGAGCAGTTCTTC,CATSDPVTGFDEQFF
TRBV28,few,NA,TRBJ1-1,TGTGCCAGCAGGGACCGGGTGGCCGGTGAAGCTTTCTTT,CASRDRVAGEAFF
TRBV27,many,TRBD2,TRBJ2-2,TGTGCCAGCAGTTTACAAGCGGGAGGGGTCACCGGGGAGCTGTTTTTT,CASSLQAGGVTGELFF
TRBV29-1,NA,NA,TRBJ2-5,TGCAGCGTTGAAGACGTCCAGGCCCAGTACTTC,CSVEDVQAQYF
TRBV7-2,NA,TRBD1,TRBJ2-7,TGTGCCAGCAGCTTTTGGGGACAGGGTCTCTACGAGCAGTACTTC,CASSFWGQGLYEQYF
TRBV24-1,NA,TRBD1,TRBJ2-5,TGTGCCACCAGTGATCCCGGCGGGACAGGCCAACAAGAGACCCAGTACTTC,CATSDPGGTGQQETQYF
TRBV19,NA,TRBD1,TRBJ2-7,TGTGCCAGTAGTATAGAAGGGGGCCACGAGCAGTACTTC,CASSIEGGHEQYF
TRBV10-3,NA,NA,TRBJ2-2,TGTGCCATCAGTGAGAAAACAACCGGGGAGCTGTTTTTT,CAISEKTTGELFF
TRBV19,NA,TRBD1,TRBJ2-7,TGTGCCAGTAAGAGGACAGGGGGGACCTACGAGCAGTACTTC,CASKRTGGTYEQYF
TRBV2,NA,NA,TRBJ1-2,TGTGCCAGCAGGGGGACGGACTATGGCTACACCTTC,CASRGTDYGYTF
TRBV2,NA,NA,TRBJ1-5,TGTGCCAGCAGACCCAATCCCGGACAGAGCAATCAGCCCCAGCATTTT,CASRPNPGQSNQPQHF
TRBV24-1,NA,TRBD1,TRBJ1-2,TGTGCCACCAGTGGGGACAGGGTTGGCTATGGCTACACCTTC,CATSGDRVGYGYTF
TRBV9,NA,NA,TRBJ2-2,TGTGCCAGCAGCGCCAGGGGCAACACCGGGGAGCTGTTTTTT,CASSARGNTGELFF
TRBV12-3/TRBV12-4,NA,TRBD2,TRBJ2-1,TGTGCCAGCAGTTTAGAACTAGCGGGAGGGTTGGTTTGGTACAATGAGCAGTTCTTC,CASSLELAGGLVWYNEQFF
TRBV5-4,many,NA,TRBJ1-2,TGTGCCAGCAGCTTAGCGTCCTACTATGGCTACACCTTC,CASSLASYYGYTF
TRBV5-1,many,TRBD1,TRBJ1-1,TGCGCCAGCAGCTTGGGGGGGACAGGGAAGAACACTGAAGCTTTCTTT,CASSLGGTGKNTEAFF
TRBV15,NA,TRBD1,TRBJ1-1,TGTGCCACCACCTGGGACAGTCAACTCACTGAAGCTTTCTTT,CATTWDSQLTEAFF
TRBV5-1,few,NA,TRBJ2-7,TGCGCCAGCCGTACCCAGGGGTCCTACGAGCAGTACTTC,CASRTQGSYEQYF
TRBV29-1,NA,NA,TRBJ2-5,TGCAGCGTTGACAGGGTGGATAAGACCCAGTACTTC,CSVDRVDKTQYF
TRBV29-1,NA,TRBD1,TRBJ1-1,TGCAGTGCTAGGGACAGGGGATACTCAAACACTGAAGCTTTCTTT,CSARDRGYSNTEAFF
TRBV4-2,many,TRBD2,TRBJ2-7,TGTGCCAGCAGCCAAGAGGGAGGGGTAGGCAGGAGATACGAGCAGTACTTC,CASSQEGGVGRRYEQYF
TRBV10-1,NA,NA,TRBJ2-3,TGCGCCAGCAGTGCGACCACAGGTACGCAGTATTTT,CASSATTGTQYF
TRBV11-2,NA,TRBD2,TRBJ2-7,TGTGCCAGCAGCTTAGGGGATAGGACTAGCGGATACGAGCAGTACTTC,CASSLGDRTSGYEQYF
TRBV20-1,many,TRBD1,TRBJ2-1,TGCAGTGCCAGTTCCGGGACAGGGGGCAATGAGCAGTTCTTC,CSASSGTGGNEQFF
TRBV7-3,few,NA,TRBJ2-3,TGTGCCAGCAGCTTAAAGGGGGCAGATACGCAGTATTTT,CASSLKGADTQYF
TRBV19,NA,NA,TRBJ2-5,TGTGCCAGTAGCCCCTCTAGCCAAGAGACCCAGTACTTC,CASSPSSQETQYF